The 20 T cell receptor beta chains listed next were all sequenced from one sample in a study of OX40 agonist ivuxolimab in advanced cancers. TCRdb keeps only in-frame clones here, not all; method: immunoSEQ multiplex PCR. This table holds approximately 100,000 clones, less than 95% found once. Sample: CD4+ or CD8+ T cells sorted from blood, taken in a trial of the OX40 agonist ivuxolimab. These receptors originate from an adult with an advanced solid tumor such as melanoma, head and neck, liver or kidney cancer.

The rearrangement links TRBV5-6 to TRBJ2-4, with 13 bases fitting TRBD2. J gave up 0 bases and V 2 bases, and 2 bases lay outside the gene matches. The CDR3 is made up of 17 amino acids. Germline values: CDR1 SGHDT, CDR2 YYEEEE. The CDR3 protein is CASSFGLAGVAKNIQYF. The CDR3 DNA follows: TGTGCCAGCAGCTTTGGACTAGCGGGAGTAGCCAAAAACATTCAGTACTTC.

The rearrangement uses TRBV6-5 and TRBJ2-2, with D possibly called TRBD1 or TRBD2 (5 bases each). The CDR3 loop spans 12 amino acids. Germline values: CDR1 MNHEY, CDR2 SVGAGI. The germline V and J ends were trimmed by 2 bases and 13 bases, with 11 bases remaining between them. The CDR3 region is CASSYGGASLFF. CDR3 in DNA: TGTGCCAGCAGTTACGGGGGAGCCTCGCTGTTTTTT.

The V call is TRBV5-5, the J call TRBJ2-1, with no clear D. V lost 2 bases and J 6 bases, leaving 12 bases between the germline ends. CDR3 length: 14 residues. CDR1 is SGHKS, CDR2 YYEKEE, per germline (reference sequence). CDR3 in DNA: TGTGCCAGCAGCTTATTGAGACAAGGCAATGAGCAGTTCTTC. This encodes CASSLLRQGNEQFF.

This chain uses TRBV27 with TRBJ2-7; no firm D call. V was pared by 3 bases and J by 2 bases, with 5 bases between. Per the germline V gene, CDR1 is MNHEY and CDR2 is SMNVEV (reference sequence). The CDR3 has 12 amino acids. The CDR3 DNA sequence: TGTGCCAGCAGTTTCTACCCCTACGAGCAGTACTTC. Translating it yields CASSFYPYEQYF.

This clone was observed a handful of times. The CDR3 loop is CASSQDYTLAGGYEQYF. The CDR3 DNA follows: TGCGCCAGCAGCCAAGATTATACGCTAGCGGGAGGGTACGAGCAGTACTTC. This chain joins TRBV4-3 and TRBJ2-7; 12 nucleotides agree with TRBD2. J gave up 4 bases and V 0 bases, and 7 bases lay outside the gene matches. Germline assignment: CDR1 LGHNA and CDR2 YSLEER. CDR3 length: 17 amino acids.

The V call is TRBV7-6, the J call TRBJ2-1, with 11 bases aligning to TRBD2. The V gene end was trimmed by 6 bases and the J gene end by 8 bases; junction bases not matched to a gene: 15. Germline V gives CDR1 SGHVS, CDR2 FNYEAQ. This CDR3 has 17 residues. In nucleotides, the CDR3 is TGTGCCAGCAGGTCACAACCACTAGCGGGAGAGGGCCATGAGCAGTTCTTC. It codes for CASRSQPLAGEGHEQFF.

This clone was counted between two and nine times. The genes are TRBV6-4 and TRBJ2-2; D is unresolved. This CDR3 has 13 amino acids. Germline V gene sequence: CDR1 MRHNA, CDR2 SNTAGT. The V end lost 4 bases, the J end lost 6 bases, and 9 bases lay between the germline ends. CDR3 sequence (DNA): TGTGCCAGCAGTGGTGGAACGCCCGGGGAGCTGTTTTTT. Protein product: CASSGGTPGELFF.

CDR3 loop: CASSPGGWDTGELFF. CDR3 bases: TGTGCCAGCAGTCCGGGGGGCTGGGACACCGGGGAGCTGTTTTTT. The chain uses TRBV9 and TRBJ2-2; maybe TRBD2 (7 bases). Trimming pared 5 bases from V and 3 bases from J, leaving 14 bases between. Germline CDR1 SGDLS, CDR2 YYNGEE. The CDR3 is 15 amino acids.

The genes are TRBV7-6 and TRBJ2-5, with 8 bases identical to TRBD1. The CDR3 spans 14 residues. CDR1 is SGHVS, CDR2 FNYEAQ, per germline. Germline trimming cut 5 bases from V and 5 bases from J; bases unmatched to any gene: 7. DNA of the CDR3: TGTGCCAGCAGCCAGCCAGGGGGCACGGAGACCCAGTACTTC. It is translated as CASSQPGGTETQYF.

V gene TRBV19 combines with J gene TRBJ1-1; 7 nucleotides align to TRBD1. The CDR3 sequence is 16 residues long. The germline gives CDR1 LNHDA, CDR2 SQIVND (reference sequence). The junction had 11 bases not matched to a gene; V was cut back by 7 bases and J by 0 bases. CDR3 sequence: CASKNIGGTVNTEAFF. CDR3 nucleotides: TGTGCCAGTAAGAATATAGGTGGGACAGTGAACACTGAAGCTTTCTTT.

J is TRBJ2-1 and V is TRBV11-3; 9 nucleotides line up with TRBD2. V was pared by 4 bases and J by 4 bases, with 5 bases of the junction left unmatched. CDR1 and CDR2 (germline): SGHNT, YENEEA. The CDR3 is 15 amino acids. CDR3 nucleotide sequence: TGTGCCAGCAGCTCTAGCGGGGTGGGGTACAATGAGCAGTTCTTC. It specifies CASSSSGVGYNEQFF.

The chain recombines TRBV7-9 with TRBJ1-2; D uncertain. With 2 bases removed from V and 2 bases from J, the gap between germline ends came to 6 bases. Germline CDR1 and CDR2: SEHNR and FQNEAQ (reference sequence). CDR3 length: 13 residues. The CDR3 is CASSLNTNYGYTF. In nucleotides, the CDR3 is TGTGCCAGCAGCTTAAACACAAACTATGGCTACACCTTC.

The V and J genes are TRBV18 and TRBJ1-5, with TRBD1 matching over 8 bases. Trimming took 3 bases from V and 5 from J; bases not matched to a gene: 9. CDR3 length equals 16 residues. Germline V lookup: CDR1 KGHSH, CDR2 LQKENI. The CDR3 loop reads CASSPAGQGGYQPQHF. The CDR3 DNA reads TGTGCCAGCTCACCCGCCGGACAGGGTGGATATCAGCCCCAGCATTTT.

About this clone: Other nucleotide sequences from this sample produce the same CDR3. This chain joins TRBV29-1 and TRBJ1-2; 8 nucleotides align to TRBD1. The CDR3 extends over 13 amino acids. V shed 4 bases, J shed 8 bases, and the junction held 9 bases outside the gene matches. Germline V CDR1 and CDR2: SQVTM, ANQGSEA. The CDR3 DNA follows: TGCAGCGTTGGTGGGCAGGGGGCGGGGGGCTACACCTTC. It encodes CSVGGQGAGGYTF.

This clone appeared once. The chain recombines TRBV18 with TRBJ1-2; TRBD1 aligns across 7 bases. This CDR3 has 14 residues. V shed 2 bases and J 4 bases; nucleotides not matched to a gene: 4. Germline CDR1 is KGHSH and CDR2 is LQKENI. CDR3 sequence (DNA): TGTGCCAGCTCACCAGAAGGGGGCTTCTATGGCTACACCTTC. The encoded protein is CASSPEGGFYGYTF.

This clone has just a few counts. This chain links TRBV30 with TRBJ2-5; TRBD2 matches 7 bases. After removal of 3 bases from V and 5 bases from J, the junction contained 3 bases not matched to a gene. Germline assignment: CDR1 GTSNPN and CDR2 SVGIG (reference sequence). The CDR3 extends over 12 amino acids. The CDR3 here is CAWRTAGETQYF. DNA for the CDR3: TGTGCCTGGAGGACAGCGGGGGAGACCCAGTACTTC.

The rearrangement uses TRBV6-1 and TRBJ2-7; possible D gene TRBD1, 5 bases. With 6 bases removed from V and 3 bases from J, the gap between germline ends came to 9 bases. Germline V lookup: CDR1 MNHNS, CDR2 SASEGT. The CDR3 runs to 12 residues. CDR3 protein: CASSDRIYEQYF. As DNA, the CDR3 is TGTGCCAGCAGCGACAGAATCTACGAGCAGTACTTC.

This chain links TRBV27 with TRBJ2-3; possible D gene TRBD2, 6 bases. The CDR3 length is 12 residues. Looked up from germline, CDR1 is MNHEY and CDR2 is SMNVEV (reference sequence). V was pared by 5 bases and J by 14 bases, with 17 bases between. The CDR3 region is CASSQSGGMLYF. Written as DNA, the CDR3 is TGTGCCAGCAGTCAGTCGGGCGGGATGCTGTATTTT.

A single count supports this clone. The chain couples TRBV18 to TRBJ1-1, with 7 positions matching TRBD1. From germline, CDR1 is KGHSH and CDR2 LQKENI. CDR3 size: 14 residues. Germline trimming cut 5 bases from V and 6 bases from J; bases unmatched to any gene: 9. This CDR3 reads CASSSSKGAAEAFF. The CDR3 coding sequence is TGTGCCAGCTCATCATCTAAGGGGGCCGCTGAAGCTTTCTTT.

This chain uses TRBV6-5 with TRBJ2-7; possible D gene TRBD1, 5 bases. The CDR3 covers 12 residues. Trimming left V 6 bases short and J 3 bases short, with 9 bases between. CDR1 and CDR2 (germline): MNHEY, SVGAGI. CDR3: CASSDRIYEQYF. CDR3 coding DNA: TGTGCCAGCAGCGACAGAATCTACGAGCAGTACTTC.